Below are 10 T cell receptor beta chains sequenced from a single sample in a study of cytomegalovirus exposure and HLA in healthy donors. 13 Jbeta primers and 60 Vbeta primers were used for the PCR. Assay: immunoSEQ multiplex PCR; the TCRdb copy retains only in-frame clones and omits some. The sample consists of around 94,000 clones, over 65% of them appearing once. The source material was PBMCs. All receptors derive from a human donor in good health.

This chain uses TRBV5-4 with TRBJ1-3, with 9 nucleotides matching TRBD1. The CDR3 sequence is 16 residues long. Per germline, CDR1 SGHNT and CDR2 YYREEE (reference sequence). V dropped 1 base and J dropped 0; count of bases not matched to a gene: 2. CDR3 DNA sequence: TGTGCCAGCAGCTTGAAGGGACAGGGCTCTGGAAACACCATATATTTT. Amino acid sequence: CASSLKGQGSGNTIYF. Combining the CDR3 with reference TRBV5-4 and TRBJ1-3 gives the whole variable domain ETGVTQSPTHLIKTRGQQVTLRCSSQSGHNTVSWYQQALGQGPQFIFQYYREEENGRGNFPPRFSGLQFPNYSSELNVNALELDDSALYLCASSLKGQGSGNTIYFGEGSWLTVV.

This clone occurred a few times. The chain links TRBV7-8 to TRBJ2-3; 10 bases fit TRBD1. The CDR3 extends over 16 amino acids. Germline V gene sequence: CDR1 SGHVS, CDR2 FQNEAQ. Germline trimming cut 4 bases from V and 7 bases from J; bases unmatched to any gene: 11. CDR3 sequence (DNA): TGTGCCAGCAGCTCTAGGGGGGGGACAGGGGATAATACGCAGTATTTT. Amino acids: CASSSRGGTGDNTQYF.

V and J are TRBV7-3 and TRBJ2-1; 9 positions agree with TRBD2. V was clipped by 4 bases and J by 2 bases; unmatched bases: 12. This CDR3 has 18 residues. From germline, CDR1 is SGHTA and CDR2 FQGTGA. The chain's CDR3 is CASSSAGTSPWAYNEQFF. DNA of the CDR3: TGTGCCAGCAGCTCGGCCGGGACTAGCCCATGGGCCTACAATGAGCAGTTCTTC.

This sequence joins TRBV19 and TRBJ1-4; D ambiguous. The CDR3 has 14 residues. Germline-derived CDR1 and CDR2 are LNHDA and SQIVND (reference sequence). Trimming stripped 6 bases from V and 7 bases from J, with 15 bases between. The CDR3 DNA reads as TGTGCCAGTAGACCCGCTCAACCGAGTGAAAAACTGTTTTTT. It yields the protein CASRPAQPSEKLFF.

This rearrangement joins TRBV9 to TRBJ2-5; TRBD2 is a possible D gene (6 bases). The V gene lost 4 bases and the J gene lost 3 bases, with 10 bases spanning the gap. Germline values: CDR1 SGDLS, CDR2 YYNGEE. The CDR3 runs 13 residues. The CDR3 coding sequence is TGTGCCAGCAGCCCCGGGGGAAAAGAGACCCAGTACTTC. Its translation is CASSPGGKETQYF.

The V call is TRBV11-1, the J call TRBJ2-7; TRBD2 aligns across 7 bases. Germline values: CDR1 SGHAT, CDR2 FQDESV (reference sequence). Losses at the gene ends were 2 bases for V and 3 bases for J; bases not matched to a gene: 7. The CDR3 is 15 residues long. CDR3 residues: CASSLWVAGNYEQYF. The CDR3 DNA reads as TGTGCCAGCAGCTTATGGGTAGCGGGCAACTACGAGCAGTACTTC. The full variable domain, with the rest looked up from reference TRBV11-1 and TRBJ2-7, is EAEVAQSPRYKITEKSQAVAFWCDPISGHATLYWYRQILGQGPELLVQFQDESVVDDSQLPKDRFSAERLKGVDSTLKIQPAELGDSAMYLCASSLWVAGNYEQYFGPGTRLTVT.

This chain joins TRBV7-2 and TRBJ2-3; 9 nucleotides match TRBD2. CDR1 is SGHTA, CDR2 FQGNSA, per germline. The CDR3 is made up of 14 amino acids. With V trimmed by 1 base and J by 4 bases, 0 bases remained unmatched. In DNA form, the CDR3 reads TGTGCCAGCAGCTTAGGCGGGGGGGCAGATACGCAGTATTTT. It translates to CASSLGGGADTQYF.

The chain employs TRBV15 and TRBJ2-3; D remains unclear. With 1 base removed from V and 4 bases from J, the gap between germline ends came to 12 bases. Germline CDR1 reads LNHNV; CDR2 reads YYDKDF (reference sequence). The CDR3 sequence is 15 residues long. CDR3 in amino acids: CATSRVRLEADTQYF. In DNA, the CDR3 is TGTGCCACCAGCAGAGTCCGGCTAGAAGCAGATACGCAGTATTTT.

The chain joins TRBV27 to TRBJ1-2; D gene uncertain. The CDR3 has 13 residues. Germline-derived CDR1 and CDR2 are MNHEY and SMNVEV (reference sequence). V lost 3 bases and J lost 1, with 6 bases in between. CDR3 DNA sequence: TGTGCCAGCAGTTTTCGGAGTAACTATGGCTACACCTTC. This codes for CASSFRSNYGYTF.

The chain employs TRBV18 and TRBJ2-3; 10 positions match TRBD2. Germline loops: CDR1 KGHSH, CDR2 LQKENI. The J segment lost 5 bases and the V segment lost 2 bases, leaving 7 bases of the junction unmatched. The CDR3 is made up of 16 amino acids. CDR3 region: CASSPSQREGLDTQYF. DNA of the CDR3: TGTGCCAGCTCACCATCCCAGCGGGAGGGCCTAGATACGCAGTATTTT.